The 3 T cell receptor beta chains in this list originate from one sample, sequenced in a study of regulatory T cells in long-lasting Graves disease. According to the study, TCR beta libraries were built with iRepertoire HTBI primers and CDR3-region Arm-PCR. In TCRdb, the multiplex PCR reads were re-called with MiXCR into one record per CDR3 protein. The sample lists roughly 500,000 distinct CDR3 sequences, 22% occurring once. The time point was: persistent/refractory GD, antithyroid drugs over 5 years with positive TRAb. From PBMCs, RNA was extracted and then used to make the TCR library. Here the sequenced sample was peripheral blood mononuclear cells (PBMCs), taken when the disease was refractory, from a patient treated with antithyroid drugs. These receptors were collected from a female donor with Graves disease.

This clonotype came up many times. V usage is TRBV28 and J usage is TRBJ1-5; 7 nucleotides match TRBD1. The CDR3 sequence is 14 residues long. Trimming removed 7 bases from V and 3 bases from J; junction bases left unmatched: 6. Germline V gives CDR1 MDHEN, CDR2 SYDVKM. CDR3: CASTSGGTNQPQHF. DNA for the CDR3: TGTGCCAGCACATCAGGGGGTACCAATCAGCCCCAGCATTTT. The whole variable domain, filled in from reference TRBV28 and TRBJ1-5, reads DVKVTQSSRYLVKRTGEKVFLECVQDMDHENMFWYRQDPGLGLRLIYFSYDVKMKEKGDIPEGYSVSREKKERFSLILESASTNQTSMYLCASTSGGTNQPQHFGDGTRLSIL.

The chain uses TRBV20-1 and TRBJ1-5, with D maybe TRBD1 (5 bases). The ends were cut back, 6 bases at V and 6 bases at J, with 18 bases in the middle. The CDR3 extends over 14 amino acids. Germline V gene data show CDR1 as DFQATT and CDR2 as SNEGSKA (reference sequence). CDR3 nucleotides: TGCAGTGCCAATCGGATCCGCGGGGCTCAGCCCCAGCATTTT. Translated: CSANRIRGAQPQHF.

The gene calls are TRBV24-1 and TRBJ2-2; TRBD1 or TRBD2 may be the D gene (5 bases each). Germline lookup yields CDR1 KGHDR and CDR2 SFDVKD. This CDR3 comprises 12 residues. Trimming stripped 10 bases from V and 4 bases from J, with 9 bases between. CDR3 in DNA: TGTGCCACGGGGGTTAGCACCGGGGAGCTGTTTTTT. Residues: CATGVSTGELFF.